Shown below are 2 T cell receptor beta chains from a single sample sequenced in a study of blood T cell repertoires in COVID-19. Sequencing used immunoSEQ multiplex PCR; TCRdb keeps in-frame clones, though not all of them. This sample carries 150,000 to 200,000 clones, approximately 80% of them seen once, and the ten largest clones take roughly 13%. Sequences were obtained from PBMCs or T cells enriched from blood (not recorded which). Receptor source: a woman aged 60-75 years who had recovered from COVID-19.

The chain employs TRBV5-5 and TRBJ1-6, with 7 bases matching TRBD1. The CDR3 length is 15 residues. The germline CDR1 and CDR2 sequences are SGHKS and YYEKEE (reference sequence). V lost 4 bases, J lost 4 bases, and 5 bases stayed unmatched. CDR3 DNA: TGTGCCAGCAGCCAGGGGGTTTCGTATAATTCACCCCTCCACTTT. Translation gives CASSQGVSYNSPLHF.

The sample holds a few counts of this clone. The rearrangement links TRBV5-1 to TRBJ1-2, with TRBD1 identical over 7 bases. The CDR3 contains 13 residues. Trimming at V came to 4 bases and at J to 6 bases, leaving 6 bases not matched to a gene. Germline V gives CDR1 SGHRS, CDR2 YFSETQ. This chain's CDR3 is CASSPDRPHGYTF. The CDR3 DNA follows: TGCGCCAGCAGCCCGGACAGGCCCCATGGCTACACCTTC.